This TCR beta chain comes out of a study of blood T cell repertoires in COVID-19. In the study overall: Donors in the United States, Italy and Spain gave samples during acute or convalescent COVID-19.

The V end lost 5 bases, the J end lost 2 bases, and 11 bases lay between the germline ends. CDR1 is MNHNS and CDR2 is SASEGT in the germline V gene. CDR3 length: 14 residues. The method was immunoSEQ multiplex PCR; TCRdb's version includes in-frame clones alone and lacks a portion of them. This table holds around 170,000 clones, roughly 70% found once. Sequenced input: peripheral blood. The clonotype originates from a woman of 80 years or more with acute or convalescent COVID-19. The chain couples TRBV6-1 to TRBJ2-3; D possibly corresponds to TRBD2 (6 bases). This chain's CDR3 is CASSLARPTDTQYF. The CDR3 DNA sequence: TGTGCCAGCAGTCTAGCGAGACCCACAGATACGCAGTATTTT.